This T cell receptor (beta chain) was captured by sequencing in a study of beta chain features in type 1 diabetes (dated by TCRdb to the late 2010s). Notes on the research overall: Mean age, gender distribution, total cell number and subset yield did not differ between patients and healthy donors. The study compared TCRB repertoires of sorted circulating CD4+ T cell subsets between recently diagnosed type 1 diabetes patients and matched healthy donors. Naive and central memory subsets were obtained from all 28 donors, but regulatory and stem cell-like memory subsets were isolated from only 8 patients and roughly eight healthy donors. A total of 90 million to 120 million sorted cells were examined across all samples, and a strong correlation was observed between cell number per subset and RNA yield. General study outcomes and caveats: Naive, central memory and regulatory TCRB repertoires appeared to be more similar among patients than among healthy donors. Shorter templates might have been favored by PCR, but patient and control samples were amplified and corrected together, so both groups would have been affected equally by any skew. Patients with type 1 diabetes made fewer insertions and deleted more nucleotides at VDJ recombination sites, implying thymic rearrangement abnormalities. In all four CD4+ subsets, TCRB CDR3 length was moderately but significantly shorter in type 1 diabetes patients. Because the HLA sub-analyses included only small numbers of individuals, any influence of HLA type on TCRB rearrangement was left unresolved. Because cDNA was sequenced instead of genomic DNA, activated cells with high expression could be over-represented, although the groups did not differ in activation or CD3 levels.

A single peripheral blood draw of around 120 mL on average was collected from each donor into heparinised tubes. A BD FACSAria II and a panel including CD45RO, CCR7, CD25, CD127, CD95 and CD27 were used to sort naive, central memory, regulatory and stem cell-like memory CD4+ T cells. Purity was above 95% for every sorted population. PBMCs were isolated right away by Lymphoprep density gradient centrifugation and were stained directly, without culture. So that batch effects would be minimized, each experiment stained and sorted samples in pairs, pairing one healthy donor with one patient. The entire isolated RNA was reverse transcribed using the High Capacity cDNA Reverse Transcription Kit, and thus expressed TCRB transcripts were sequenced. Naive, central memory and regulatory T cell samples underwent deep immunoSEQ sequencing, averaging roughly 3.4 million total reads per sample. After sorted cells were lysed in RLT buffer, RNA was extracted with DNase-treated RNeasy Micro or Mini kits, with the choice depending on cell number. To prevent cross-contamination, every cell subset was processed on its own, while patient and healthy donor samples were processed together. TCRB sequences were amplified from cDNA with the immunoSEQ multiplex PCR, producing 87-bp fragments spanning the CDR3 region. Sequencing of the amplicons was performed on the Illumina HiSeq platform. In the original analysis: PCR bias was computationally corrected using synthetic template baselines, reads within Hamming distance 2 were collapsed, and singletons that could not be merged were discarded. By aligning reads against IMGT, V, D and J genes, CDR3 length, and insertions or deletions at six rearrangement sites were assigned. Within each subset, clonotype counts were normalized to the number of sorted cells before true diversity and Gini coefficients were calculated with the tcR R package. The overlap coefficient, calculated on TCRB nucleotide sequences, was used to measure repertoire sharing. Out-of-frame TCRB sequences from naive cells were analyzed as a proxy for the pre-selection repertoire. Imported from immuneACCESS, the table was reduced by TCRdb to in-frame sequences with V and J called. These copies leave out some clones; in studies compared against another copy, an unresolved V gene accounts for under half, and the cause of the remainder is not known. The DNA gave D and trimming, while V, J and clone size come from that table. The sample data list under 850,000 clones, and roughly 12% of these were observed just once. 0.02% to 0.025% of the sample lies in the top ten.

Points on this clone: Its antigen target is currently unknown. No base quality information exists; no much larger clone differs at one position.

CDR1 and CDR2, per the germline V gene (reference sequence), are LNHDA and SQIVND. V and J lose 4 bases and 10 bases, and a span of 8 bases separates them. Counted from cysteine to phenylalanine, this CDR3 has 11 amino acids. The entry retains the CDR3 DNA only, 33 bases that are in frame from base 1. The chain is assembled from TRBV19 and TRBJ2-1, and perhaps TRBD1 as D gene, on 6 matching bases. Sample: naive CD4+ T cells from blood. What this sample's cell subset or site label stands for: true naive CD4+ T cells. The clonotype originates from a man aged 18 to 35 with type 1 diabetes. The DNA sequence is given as TGTGCCAGTAGTAGGGGGCACGAGCAGTTCTTC. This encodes CASSRGHEQFF.